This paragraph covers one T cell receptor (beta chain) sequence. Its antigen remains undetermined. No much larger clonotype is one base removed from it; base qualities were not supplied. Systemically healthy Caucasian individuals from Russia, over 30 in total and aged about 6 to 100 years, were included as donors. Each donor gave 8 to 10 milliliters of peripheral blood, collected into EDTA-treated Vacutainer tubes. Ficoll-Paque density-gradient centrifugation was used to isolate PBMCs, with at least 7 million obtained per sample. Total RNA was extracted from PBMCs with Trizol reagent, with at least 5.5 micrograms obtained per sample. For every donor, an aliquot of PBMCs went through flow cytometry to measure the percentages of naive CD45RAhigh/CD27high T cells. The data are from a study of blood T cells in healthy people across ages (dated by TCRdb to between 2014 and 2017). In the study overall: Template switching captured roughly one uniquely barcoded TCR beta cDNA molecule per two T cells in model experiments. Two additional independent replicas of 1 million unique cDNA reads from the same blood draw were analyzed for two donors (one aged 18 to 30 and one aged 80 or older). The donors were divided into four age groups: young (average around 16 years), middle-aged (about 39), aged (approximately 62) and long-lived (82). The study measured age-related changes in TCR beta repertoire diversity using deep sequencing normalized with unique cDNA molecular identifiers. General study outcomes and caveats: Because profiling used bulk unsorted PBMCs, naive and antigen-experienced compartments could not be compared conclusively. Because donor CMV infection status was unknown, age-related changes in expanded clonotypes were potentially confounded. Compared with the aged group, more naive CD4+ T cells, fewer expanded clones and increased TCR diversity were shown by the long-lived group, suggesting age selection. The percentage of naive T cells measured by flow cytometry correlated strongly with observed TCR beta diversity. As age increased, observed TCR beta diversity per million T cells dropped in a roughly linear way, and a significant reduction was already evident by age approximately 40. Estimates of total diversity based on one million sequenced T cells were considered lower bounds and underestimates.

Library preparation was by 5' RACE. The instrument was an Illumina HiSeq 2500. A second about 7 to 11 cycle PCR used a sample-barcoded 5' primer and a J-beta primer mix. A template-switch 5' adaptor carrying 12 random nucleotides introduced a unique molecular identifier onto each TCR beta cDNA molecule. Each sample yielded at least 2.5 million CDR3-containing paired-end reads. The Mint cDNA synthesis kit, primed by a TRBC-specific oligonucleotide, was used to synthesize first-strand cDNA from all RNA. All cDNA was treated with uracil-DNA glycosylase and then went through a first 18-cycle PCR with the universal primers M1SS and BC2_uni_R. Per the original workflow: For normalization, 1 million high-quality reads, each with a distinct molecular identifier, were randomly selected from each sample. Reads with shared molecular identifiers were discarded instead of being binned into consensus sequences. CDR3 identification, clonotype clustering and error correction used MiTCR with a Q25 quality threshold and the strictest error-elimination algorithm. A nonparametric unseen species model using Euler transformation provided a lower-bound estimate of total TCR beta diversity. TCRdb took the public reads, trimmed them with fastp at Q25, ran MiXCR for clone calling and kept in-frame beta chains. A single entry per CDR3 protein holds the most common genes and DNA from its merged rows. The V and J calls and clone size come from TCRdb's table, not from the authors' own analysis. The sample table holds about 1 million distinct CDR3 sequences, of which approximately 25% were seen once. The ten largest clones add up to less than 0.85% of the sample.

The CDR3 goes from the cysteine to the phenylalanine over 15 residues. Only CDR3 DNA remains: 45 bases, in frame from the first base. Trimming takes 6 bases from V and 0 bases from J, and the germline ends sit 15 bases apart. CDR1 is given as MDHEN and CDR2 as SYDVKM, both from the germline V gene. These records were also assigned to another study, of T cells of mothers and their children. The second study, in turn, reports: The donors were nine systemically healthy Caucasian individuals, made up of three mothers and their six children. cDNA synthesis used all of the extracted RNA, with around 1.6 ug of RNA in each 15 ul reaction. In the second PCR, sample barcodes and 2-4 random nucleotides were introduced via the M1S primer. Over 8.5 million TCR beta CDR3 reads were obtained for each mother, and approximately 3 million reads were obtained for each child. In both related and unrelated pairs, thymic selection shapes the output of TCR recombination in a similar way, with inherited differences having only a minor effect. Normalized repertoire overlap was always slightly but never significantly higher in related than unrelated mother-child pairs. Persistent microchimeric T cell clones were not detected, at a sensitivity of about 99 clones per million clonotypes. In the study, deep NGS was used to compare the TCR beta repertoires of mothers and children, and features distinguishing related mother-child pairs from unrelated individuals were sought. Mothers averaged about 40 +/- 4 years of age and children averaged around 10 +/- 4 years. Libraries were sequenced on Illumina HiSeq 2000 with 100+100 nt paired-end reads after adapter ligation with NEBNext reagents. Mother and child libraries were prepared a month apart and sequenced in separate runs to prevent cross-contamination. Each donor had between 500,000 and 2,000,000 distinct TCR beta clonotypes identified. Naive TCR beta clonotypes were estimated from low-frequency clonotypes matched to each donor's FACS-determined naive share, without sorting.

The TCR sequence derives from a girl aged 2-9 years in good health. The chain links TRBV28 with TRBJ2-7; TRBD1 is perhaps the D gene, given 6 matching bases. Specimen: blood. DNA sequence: TGTGCCAGCAGCAGGGTGGGGACACTCTCCTACGAGCAGTACTTC. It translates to CASSRVGTLSYEQYF.